This T cell receptor (beta chain) was observed in a study of T-cell reconstitution after alpha-beta-depleted transplantation in children. The study, taken as a whole, reports: Newly produced T cells mostly accounted for T-cell counts and diversity one year post-transplant.

A library of TCRbeta sequences, prepared with unique molecular identifiers, was generated. TCRdb passed the PCR reads through MiXCR, listing each CDR3 protein once. The sample carries about 78,000 distinct CDR3 sequences, approximately 14% recorded once. Points on this clonotype: Its antigen is as yet unknown.

This CDR3 is built from 14 residues. V shed 0 bases and J shed 3 bases, with 9 bases lying between them. Germline V gene sequence: CDR1 SGDLS, CDR2 YYNGEE. The material sequenced was PBMCs, mostly from graft donor cells, taken 180 days after TCRalphabeta/CD19-depleted stem cell transplant. The chain recombines TRBV9 with TRBJ1-1, with D perhaps matching TRBD1 (5 bases). The clonotype was recovered from a male patient aged 2 to 9 who had a stem cell transplant for acute lymphoblastic leukemia, so the T cells may come from the graft donor. The CDR3 DNA reads as TGTGCCAGCAGCGTAGCTCCCAGGGACACTGAAGCTTTCTTT. It translates to CASSVAPRDTEAFF.